This T cell receptor beta chain was identified during a study of T cell repertoires in cytomegalovirus infection (dated by TCRdb to the late 2010s). In terms of the full investigation: Recently identified HLA-C-restricted CMV epitopes, whose presentation resists viral immunomodulation, were targeted by peptide stimulations together with well-studied HLA-B-restricted epitopes. Donor HLA type was relevant to the analysis, because carriage of CMV infection together with the matching HLA type was indicated by public TCR beta signatures.

As concerns this clonotype: The antigen it binds to is not known. Qualities for individual bases were not recorded, and no much larger clone is one base off.

Read against the paper, the sample's treatment or condition label means: in vitro stimulation with specific CMV peptide epitopes to enrich CMV-specific T cells. From a lookup of the germline V gene, CDR1 and CDR2 are KGHSH and LQKENI. The germline ends are 13 bases apart after V is trimmed by 8 bases and J by 5 bases. The CDR3 holds 13 amino acids from the cysteine to the phenylalanine. Solely the CDR3 DNA is kept, with 39 bases framed from the first base. Sequencing instrument: Illumina HiSeq 1500. TCRdb redid the processing of the public reads, applying fastp at Q25 and MiXCR, and retained in-frame beta chains. When rows share a CDR3 protein, they turn into one entry using the most common DNA and genes. In this sample the table shows a few hundred thousand distinct CDR3 sequences, almost 40% of which occur a single time. Together, the top ten hold around 48% of the sample. The paper as a whole reports these results and caveats: The ex vivo response was dominated by HLA-C-restricted CMV-specific TCR beta clonotypes, which also provided the single most frequent clonotype in two of eight donors. Cumulative frequency of public TCR beta family members discriminated carriers of CMV infection plus the relevant HLA type in this cohort and an independent 352-donor cohort.

The sequence joins TRBV18 to TRBJ2-1; the D segment is perhaps TRBD1 or TRBD2, each sharing 6 matched bases. The source was cultured PBMCs, collected from culture after CMV antigen stimulation. This sequence was found in a human donor in good health (CMV status not recorded). Some clones in this sample may be carry-over from other donors' samples. The nucleotide sequence is TGTGCCAGCGGGGCAGGGGAGGACAATGAGCAGTTCTTC. Its product reads: CASGAGEDNEQFF.